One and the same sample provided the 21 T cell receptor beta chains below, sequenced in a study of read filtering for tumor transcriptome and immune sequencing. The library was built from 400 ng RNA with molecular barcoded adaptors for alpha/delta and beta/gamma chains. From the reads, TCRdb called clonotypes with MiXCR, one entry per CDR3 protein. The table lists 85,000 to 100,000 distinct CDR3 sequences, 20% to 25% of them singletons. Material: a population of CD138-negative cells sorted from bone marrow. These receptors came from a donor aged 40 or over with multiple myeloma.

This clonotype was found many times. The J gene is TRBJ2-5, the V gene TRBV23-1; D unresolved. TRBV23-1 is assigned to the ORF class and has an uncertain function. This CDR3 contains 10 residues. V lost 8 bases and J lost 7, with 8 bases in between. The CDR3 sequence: CASPVGTQYF. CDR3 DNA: TGCGCCAGCCCGGTGGGGACCCAGTACTTC.

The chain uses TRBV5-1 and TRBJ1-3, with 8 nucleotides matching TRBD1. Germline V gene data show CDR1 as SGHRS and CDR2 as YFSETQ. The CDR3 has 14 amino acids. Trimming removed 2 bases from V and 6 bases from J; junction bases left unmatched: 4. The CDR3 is CASSFGTGLNTIYF. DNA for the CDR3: TGCGCCAGCAGCTTCGGGACAGGCTTAAACACCATATATTTT. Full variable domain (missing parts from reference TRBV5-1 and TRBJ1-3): KAGVTQTPRYLIKTRGQQVTLSCSPISGHRSVSWYQQTPGQGLQFLFEYFSETQRNKGNFPGRFSGRQFSNSRSEMNVSTLELGDSALYLCASSFGTGLNTIYFGEGSWLTVV.

CDR3 bases: TGTGCCAGCAGCTTAGATTTGGCAGGGGGCGGGGATACGCAGTATTTT. It codes for CASSLDLAGGGDTQYF. The chain employs TRBV7-2 and TRBJ2-3, with 8 nucleotides matching TRBD1. There are 16 residues in the CDR3. CDR1 SGHTA and CDR2 FQGNSA come from the germline V gene. V trimming: 1 base; J trimming: 6 bases; junction bases outside the gene matches: 9.

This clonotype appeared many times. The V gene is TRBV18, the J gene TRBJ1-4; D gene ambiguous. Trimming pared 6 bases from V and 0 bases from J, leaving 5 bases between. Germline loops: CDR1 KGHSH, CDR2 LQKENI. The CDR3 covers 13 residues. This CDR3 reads CASSDSTNEKLFF. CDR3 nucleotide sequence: TGTGCCAGCTCGGATTCAACTAATGAAAAACTGTTTTTT.

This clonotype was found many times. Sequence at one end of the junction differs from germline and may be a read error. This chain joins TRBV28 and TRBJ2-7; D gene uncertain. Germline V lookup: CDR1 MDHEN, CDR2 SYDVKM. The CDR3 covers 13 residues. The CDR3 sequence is CASSPQASHEQYF. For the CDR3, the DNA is TGTGCCAGCAGCCCCCAAGCCTCCCACGAGCAGTACTTC.

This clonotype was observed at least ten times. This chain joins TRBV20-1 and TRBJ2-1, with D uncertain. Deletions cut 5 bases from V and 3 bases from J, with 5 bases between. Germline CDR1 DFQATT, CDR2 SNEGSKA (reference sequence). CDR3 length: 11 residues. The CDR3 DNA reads TGCAGTGCTCAGGACTACAATGAGCAGTTCTTC. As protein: CSAQDYNEQFF.

The CDR3: CASTQVGRLNEQFF. CDR3 bases: TGTGCCAGCACCCAAGTCGGCCGTCTCAATGAGCAGTTCTTC. The chain employs TRBV28 and TRBJ2-1; D is uncertain. This CDR3 has 14 residues. Trimming pared 7 bases from V and 6 bases from J, leaving 16 bases between. Germline V gives CDR1 MDHEN, CDR2 SYDVKM.

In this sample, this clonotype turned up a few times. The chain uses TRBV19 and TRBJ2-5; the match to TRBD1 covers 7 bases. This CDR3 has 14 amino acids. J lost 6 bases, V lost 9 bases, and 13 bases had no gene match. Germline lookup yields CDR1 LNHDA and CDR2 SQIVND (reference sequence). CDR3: CASARGQDRKTQYF. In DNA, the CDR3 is TGTGCCAGCGCCCGAGGACAGGACCGAAAGACCCAGTACTTC.

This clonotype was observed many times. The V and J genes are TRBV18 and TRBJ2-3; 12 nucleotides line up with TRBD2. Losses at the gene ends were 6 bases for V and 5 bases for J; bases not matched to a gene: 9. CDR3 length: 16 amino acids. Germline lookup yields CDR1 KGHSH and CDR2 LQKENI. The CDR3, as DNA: TGTGCCAGCTCGCCCCTAGCGGGGGGGCTCGGAGATACGCAGTATTTT. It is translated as CASSPLAGGLGDTQYF. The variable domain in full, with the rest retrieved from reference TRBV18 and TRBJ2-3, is NAGVMQNPRHLVRRRGQEARLRCSPMKGHSHVYWYRQLPEEGLKFMVYLQKENIIDESGMPKERFSAEFPKEGPSILRIQQVVRGDSAAYFCASSPLAGGLGDTQYFGPGTRLTVL.

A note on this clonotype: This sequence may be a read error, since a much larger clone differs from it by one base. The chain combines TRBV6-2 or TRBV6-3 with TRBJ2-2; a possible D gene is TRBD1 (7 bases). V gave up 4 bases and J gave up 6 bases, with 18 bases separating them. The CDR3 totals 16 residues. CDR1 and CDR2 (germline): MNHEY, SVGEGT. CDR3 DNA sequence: TGTGCCAGCAGTTTGGCGGGACAGAGCATATCCGGGGAGCTGTTTTTT. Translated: CASSLAGQSISGELFF.

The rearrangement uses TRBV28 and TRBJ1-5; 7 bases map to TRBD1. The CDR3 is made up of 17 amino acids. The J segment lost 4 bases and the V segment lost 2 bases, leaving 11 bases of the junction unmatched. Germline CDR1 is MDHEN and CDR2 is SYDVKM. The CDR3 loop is CASSLTTGDSGNQPQHF. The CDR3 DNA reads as TGTGCCAGCAGTTTAACAACAGGGGATAGTGGTAATCAGCCCCAGCATTTT.

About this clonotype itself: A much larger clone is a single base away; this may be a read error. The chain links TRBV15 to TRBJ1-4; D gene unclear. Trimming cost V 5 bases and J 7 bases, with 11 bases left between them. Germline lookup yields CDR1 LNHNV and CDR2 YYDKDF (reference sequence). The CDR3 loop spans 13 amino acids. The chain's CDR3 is CATSVPWREKLFF. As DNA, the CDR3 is TGTGCCACCAGCGTCCCGTGGCGTGAAAAACTGTTTTTT.

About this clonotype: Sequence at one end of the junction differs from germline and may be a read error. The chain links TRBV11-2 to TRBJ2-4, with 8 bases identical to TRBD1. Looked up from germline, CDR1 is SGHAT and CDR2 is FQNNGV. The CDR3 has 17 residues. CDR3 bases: TGTGCCAGCAGCTTCGAAGCAGGGGGCGTAGTAAAAAGCATTCAGTACTTC. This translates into CASSFEAGGVVKSIQYF.

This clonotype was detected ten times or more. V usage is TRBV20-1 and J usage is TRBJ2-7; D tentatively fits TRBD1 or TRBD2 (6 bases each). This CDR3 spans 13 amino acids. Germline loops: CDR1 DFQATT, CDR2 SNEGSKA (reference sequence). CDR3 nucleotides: TGCAGCGCAGTCGGGGGCCGGTCTGCCGAGCAGTACTTC. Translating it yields CSAVGGRSAEQYF.

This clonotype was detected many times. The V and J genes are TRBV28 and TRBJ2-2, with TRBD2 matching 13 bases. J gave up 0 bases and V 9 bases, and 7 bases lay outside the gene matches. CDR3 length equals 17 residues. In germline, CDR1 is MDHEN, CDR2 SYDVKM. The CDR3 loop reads CASRLAGGTANTGELFF. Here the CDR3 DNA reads TGTGCCAGTAGACTAGCGGGGGGAACCGCGAACACCGGGGAGCTGTTTTTT.

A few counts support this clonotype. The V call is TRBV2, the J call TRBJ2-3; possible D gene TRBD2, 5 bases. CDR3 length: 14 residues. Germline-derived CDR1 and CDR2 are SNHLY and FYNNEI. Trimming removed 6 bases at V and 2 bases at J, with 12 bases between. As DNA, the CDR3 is TGTGCCAGCAGATTGGACTTACTCACAGATACGCAGTATTTT. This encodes CASRLDLLTDTQYF.

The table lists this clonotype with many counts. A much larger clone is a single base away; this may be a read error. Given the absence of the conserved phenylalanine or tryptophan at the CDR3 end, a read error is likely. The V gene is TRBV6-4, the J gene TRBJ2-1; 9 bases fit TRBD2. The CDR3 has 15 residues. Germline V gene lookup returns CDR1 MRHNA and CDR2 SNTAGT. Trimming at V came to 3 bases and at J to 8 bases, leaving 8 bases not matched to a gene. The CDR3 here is CASSEGRGGVDEQFS. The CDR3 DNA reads TGTGCCAGCAGTGAGGGGCGGGGGGGCGTGGATGAGCAGTTCTCC.

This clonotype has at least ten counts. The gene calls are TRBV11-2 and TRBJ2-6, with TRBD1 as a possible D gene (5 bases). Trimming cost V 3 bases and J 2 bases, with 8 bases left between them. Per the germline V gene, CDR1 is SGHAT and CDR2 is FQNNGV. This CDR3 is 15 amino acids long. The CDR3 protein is CASSFGRAGANVLTF. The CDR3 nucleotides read TGTGCCAGCAGCTTCGGCAGGGCTGGGGCCAACGTCCTGACTTTC.

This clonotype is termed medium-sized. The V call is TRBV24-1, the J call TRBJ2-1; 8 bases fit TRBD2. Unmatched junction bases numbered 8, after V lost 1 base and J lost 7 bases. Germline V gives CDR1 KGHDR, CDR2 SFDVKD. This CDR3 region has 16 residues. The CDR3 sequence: CATSDLRRGGPNEQFF. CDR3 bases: TGTGCCACCAGTGATTTAAGACGGGGGGGCCCTAATGAGCAGTTCTTC.

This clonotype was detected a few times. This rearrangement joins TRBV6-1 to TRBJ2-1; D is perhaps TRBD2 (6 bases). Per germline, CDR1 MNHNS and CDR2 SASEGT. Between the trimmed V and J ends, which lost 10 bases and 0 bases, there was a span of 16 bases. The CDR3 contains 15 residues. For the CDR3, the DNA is TGTGCCATCCTCCCCCGCGGGGCCTCCTACAATGAGCAGTTCTTC. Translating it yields CAILPRGASYNEQFF.

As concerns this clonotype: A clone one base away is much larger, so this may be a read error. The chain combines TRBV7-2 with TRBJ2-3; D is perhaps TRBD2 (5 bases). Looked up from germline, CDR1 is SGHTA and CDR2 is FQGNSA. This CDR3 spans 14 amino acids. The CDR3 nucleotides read TGTGCCAGCAGCTTAGTCCTAGCAGCCGATACGCGGTATTTT. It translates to CASSLVLAADTRYF.